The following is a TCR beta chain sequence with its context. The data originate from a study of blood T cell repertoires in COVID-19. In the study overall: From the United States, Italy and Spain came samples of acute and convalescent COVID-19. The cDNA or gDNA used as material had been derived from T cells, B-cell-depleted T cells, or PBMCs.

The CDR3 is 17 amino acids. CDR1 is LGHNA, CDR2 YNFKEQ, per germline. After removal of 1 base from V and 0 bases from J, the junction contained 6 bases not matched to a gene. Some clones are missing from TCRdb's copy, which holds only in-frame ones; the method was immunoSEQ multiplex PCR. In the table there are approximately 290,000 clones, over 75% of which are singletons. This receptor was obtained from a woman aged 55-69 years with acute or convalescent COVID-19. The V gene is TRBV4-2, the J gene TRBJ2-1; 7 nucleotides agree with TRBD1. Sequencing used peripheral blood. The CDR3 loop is CASSQGDRAHSYNEQFF. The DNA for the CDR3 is TGTGCCAGCAGCCAAGGAGACAGGGCTCACTCCTACAATGAGCAGTTCTTC.